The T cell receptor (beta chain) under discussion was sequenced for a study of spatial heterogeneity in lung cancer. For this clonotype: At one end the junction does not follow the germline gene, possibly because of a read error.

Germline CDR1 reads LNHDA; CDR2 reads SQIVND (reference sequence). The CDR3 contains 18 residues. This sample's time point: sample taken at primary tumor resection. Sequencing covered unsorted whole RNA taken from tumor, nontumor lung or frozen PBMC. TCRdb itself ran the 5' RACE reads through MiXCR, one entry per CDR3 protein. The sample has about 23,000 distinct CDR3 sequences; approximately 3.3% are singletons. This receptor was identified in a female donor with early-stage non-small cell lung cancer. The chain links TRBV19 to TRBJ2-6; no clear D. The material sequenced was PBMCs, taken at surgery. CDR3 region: CASTPVNAPHSGTNVLTF. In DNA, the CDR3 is TGTGCCAGTACCCCGGTTAATGCGCCACACTCTGGGACCAACGTCCTGACTTTC.